Listed below are T cell receptor beta chains from one sample, sequenced in a study of T cells after yellow fever vaccination. From the 5' RACE reads, TCRdb called clonotypes with MiXCR, one entry per CDR3 protein. This table has under 300,000 distinct CDR3 sequences, around 7% appearing once. This specimen was CD4+ T cells sorted from PBMCs, taken 15 days after the yellow fever booster vaccination. The receptor source for this set is a man aged 25-45 years who received the YFV17D yellow fever vaccine. The CDR3 runs from the conserved cysteine through the conserved F or W. The D gene is left open where the match is weak. Size values are once, few and many counts, or a class for expanded clones, and some rows have none.

-,many,TRBV7-3,TRBJ2-2,TGTGCCAGCAGCACCGGAACCACCGGGGAGCTGTTTTTT,CASSTGTTGELFF
-,-,TRBV28,TRBJ1-2,TGTGCCAGCAATCCGGGCTCCGTGGGCTATGGCTACACCTTC,CASNPGSVGYGYTF
TRBD2,many,TRBV20-1,TRBJ2-5,TGCAGTGCAGCGAGAGCGGGAGTTCAAGAGACCCAGTACTTC,CSAARAGVQETQYF
TRBD1,many,TRBV14,TRBJ2-3,TGTGCCAGCAGCCAGCAAACAGGGGGCACAGATACGCAGTATTTT,CASSQQTGGTDTQYF
TRBD2,-,TRBV12-3/TRBV12-4,TRBJ2-3,TGTGCCAGCAGTTTTGGTGGGAGGGGCGGAGATACGCAGTATTTT,CASSFGGRGGDTQYF
-,-,TRBV29-1,TRBJ1-5,TGCAGCGTTGTGCTCGGATATAGCAATCAGCCCCAGCATTTT,CSVVLGYSNQPQHF
-,many,TRBV29-1,TRBJ2-1,TGCAGCGCTGTCCTATACAATGAGCAGTTCTTC,CSAVLYNEQFF
-,many,TRBV24-1,TRBJ2-1,TGTGCCACCAGTGACCCGGGACGTGGGGAGCAGTTCTTC,CATSDPGRGEQFF
-,few,TRBV12-3/TRBV12-4,TRBJ2-1,TGTGCCAGCCAGCACAGCTCCTACAATGAGCAGTTCTTC,CASQHSSYNEQFF
-,-,TRBV4-3,TRBJ2-6,TGCGCCAGCAGCCAAGATCTGGCCTCCGCTGCTGGGGCCAACGTCCTGACTTTC,CASSQDLASAAGANVLTF
TRBD2,few,TRBV12-3/TRBV12-4,TRBJ2-1,TGTGCCAGCACCCGGGAGGTGGCCTACAATGAGCAGTTCTTC,CASTREVAYNEQFF
TRBD2,-,TRBV6-2/TRBV6-3,TRBJ2-3,TGTGCCAGCAGTTACGGAACTAGCGGGAGCAGGCATTTT,CASSYGTSGSRHF
-,many,TRBV7-2,TRBJ2-3,TGTGCCAGCAGCTGGGATGGGGGTTCATCCCGAGATACGCAGTATTTT,CASSWDGGSSRDTQYF
-,many,TRBV7-9,TRBJ2-3,TGTGCCAGCAGAATTGATAGCACAGATACGCAGTATTTT,CASRIDSTDTQYF
TRBD2,-,TRBV12-3/TRBV12-4,TRBJ2-1,TGTGCCAGCACAGGTGGGGGAGGGAACTACAATGAGCAGTTCTTC,CASTGGGGNYNEQFF
-,-,TRBV19,TRBJ1-1,TGTGCCAGTAGTCAGTGGGAGAACACTGAAGCTTTCTTT,CASSQWENTEAFF
TRBD2,many,TRBV10-3,TRBJ2-5,TGTGCCATCAGTGAGGGACTAGCGGTCAGGGGTCAAGAGACCCAGTACTTC,CAISEGLAVRGQETQYF
TRBD2,few,TRBV3-1,TRBJ2-1,TGTGCCAGCAGCCAGGGACTAGCGGCCTCGGGTGAGCAGTTCTTC,CASSQGLAASGEQFF
TRBD2,few,TRBV3-1,TRBJ2-1,TGTGCCAGCAGCCTTTCTAGCGGGAGGGCCGGTGAGCAGTTCTTC,CASSLSSGRAGEQFF
-,many,TRBV5-4,TRBJ2-3,TGTGCCAGCAGCTTGCGGCGAGACACAGATACGCAGTATTTT,CASSLRRDTDTQYF
TRBD2,many,TRBV7-2,TRBJ2-2,TGTGCCAGCAGCAAACTAGCGGGAGGGACCGGGGAGCTGTTTTTT,CASSKLAGGTGELFF
-,-,TRBV7-2,TRBJ2-6,TGTGCCAGCAGCCCATCCCCCTCTGGGGCCAACGTCCTGACTTTC,CASSPSPSGANVLTF
TRBD1,many,TRBV5-1,TRBJ1-1,TGCGCCAGCAGCTTAGACAGGGACACTGAAGCTTTCTTT,CASSLDRDTEAFF
-,-,TRBV5-1,TRBJ2-5,TGCGCCAGCAGCTTGGGTTCCCGGCCGGAGACCCAGTACTTC,CASSLGSRPETQYF
TRBD2,many,TRBV6-5,TRBJ2-3,TGTGCCAGCAGGCCCGGGGGGTTATTGGTGACAGATACGCAGTATTTT,CASRPGGLLVTDTQYF
-,-,TRBV20-1,TRBJ2-3,TGCAGTGCTACCCGGGGGATCAGCACAGATACGCAGTATTTT,CSATRGISTDTQYF
TRBD2,many,TRBV7-2,TRBJ2-1,TGTGCCAGCACCCTTCTAAGGCTAGCGGCAGCCAATGAGCAGTTCTTC,CASTLLRLAAANEQFF
TRBD1,-,TRBV5-4,TRBJ2-6,TGTGCCAGCAGCATGATGGGACAGGGGAGGGCCAACGTCCTGACTTTC,CASSMMGQGRANVLTF
TRBD1,many,TRBV27,TRBJ2-7,TGTGCCAGCAGGAGACAGGGGTTGGACGAGCAGTACTTC,CASRRQGLDEQYF
TRBD2,-,TRBV5-1,TRBJ2-1,TGCGCCAGCAGACAGAGCGGGAACTCCTACAATGAGCAGTTCTTC,CASRQSGNSYNEQFF
TRBD1,many,TRBV4-2,TRBJ2-5,TGTGCCAGCAGCCGGGGACAGGGGGCTGAGACCCAGTACTTC,CASSRGQGAETQYF
TRBD2,few,TRBV6-4,TRBJ2-5,TGTGCCAGCAGCCGTTCCGGGACTAGCGGGGCCTCCACCCAAGAGACCCAGTACTTC,CASSRSGTSGASTQETQYF
-,many,TRBV23-1,TRBJ2-2,TGCGCCAGCAGTCAATCGGGCGGGACACTGAACACCGGGGAGCTGTTTTTT,CASSQSGGTLNTGELFF
TRBD2,few,TRBV29-1,TRBJ2-1,TGCAGCGCCTATCGCGGTACAGGGAAGTTTTCTACCCAGCGGGAGGACCTACATGAGCAGTTCTTC,CSAYRGTGKFSTQREDLHEQFF
TRBD1,-,TRBV7-2,TRBJ1-2,TGTGCCAGCAGCTTAAGCGGAACACAGGGGGCGAAGGGCTATGGCTACACCTTC,CASSLSGTQGAKGYGYTF
-,-,TRBV24-1,TRBJ2-7,TGTGCCACCAGTGATTTTAGGCGGGCACCTTACGAGCAGTACTTC,CATSDFRRAPYEQYF
TRBD2,few,TRBV6-2/TRBV6-3,TRBJ2-3,TGTGCCAGCAGTTACCCCCCGACTAGCGTCTCCACAGATACGCAGTATTTT,CASSYPPTSVSTDTQYF
TRBD2,-,TRBV5-4,TRBJ2-7,TGTGCCAGCAGCTTAACGGGAGGAAAAGGCGAGCAGTACTTC,CASSLTGGKGEQYF
-,many,TRBV5-1,TRBJ2-5,TGCGCCAGCAGCTTGGAAGGGCGCGAAGAAGAGACCCAGTACTTC,CASSLEGREEETQYF
TRBD1,many,TRBV7-8,TRBJ2-5,TGTGCCAGCTTGAACCGGGACAGGGGGCGTAGAGAGACCCAGTACTTC,CASLNRDRGRRETQYF
-,once,TRBV7-8,TRBJ2-5,TGTGCCAGCAGAGAGTACGGGCAAACAGCTCACGAGACCCAGTACTTC,CASREYGQTAHETQYF
-,few,TRBV10-2,TRBJ2-1,TGCGCCATCGCCCCCAGGGGCGAATACAATGAGCAGTTCTTC,CAIAPRGEYNEQFF
TRBD2,-,TRBV5-1,TRBJ2-1,TGCGCCAGCAGCTTGGTAGTAGCGGGAGTATATGAGCAGTTCTTC,CASSLVVAGVYEQFF
TRBD2,-,TRBV20-1,TRBJ2-5,TGCAGTGCTAGGGCGACTAGCAGAGAGACCCAGTACTTC,CSARATSRETQYF
-,-,TRBV20-1,TRBJ2-5,TGCAGTGCCGCACCCGGCAGGGGTGAGACCCAGTACTTC,CSAAPGRGETQYF
-,many,TRBV28,TRBJ1-2,TGTGCCAGCAGTTCAGGGGACTATGGCTACACCTTC,CASSSGDYGYTF
-,-,TRBV27,TRBJ1-5,TGTGCCAGCAGTTTGTCCGCAGGAGGGAATCAGCCCCAGCATTTT,CASSLSAGGNQPQHF
-,-,TRBV5-1,TRBJ2-1,TGCGCCAGCAGCTTGGAGGGCTTCTCCGAATACAATGAGCAGTTCTTC,CASSLEGFSEYNEQFF
-,-,TRBV10-3,TRBJ1-2,TGTGCCATCAGTCAGCTAAACTATGGCTACACCTTC,CAISQLNYGYTF
-,-,TRBV7-2,TRBJ2-3,TGTGCCAGCAGATGGGGGGGCGGCAGCACAGATACGCAGTATTTT,CASRWGGGSTDTQYF
-,-,TRBV5-4,TRBJ2-2,TGTGCCGGCGGACCGACAAACACCGGGGAGCTGTTTTTT,CAGGPTNTGELFF
-,many,TRBV7-2,TRBJ2-1,TGTGCCAGCAGCTTAAGTGGCATCTCCTACAATGAGCAGTTCTTC,CASSLSGISYNEQFF
TRBD2,few,TRBV3-1,TRBJ2-6,TGTGCCAGCAGCCAAGCCGGGGGGGGGGCCAACGTCCTGACTTTC,CASSQAGGGANVLTF
-,many,TRBV29-1,TRBJ2-1,TGCAGCGTTGAAGGTGCAGCTGATACCAATGAGCAGTTCTTC,CSVEGAADTNEQFF
-,-,TRBV11-2,TRBJ2-7,TGTGCCAGCAGCTTAGTGTTTGGCGAGCAGTACTTC,CASSLVFGEQYF